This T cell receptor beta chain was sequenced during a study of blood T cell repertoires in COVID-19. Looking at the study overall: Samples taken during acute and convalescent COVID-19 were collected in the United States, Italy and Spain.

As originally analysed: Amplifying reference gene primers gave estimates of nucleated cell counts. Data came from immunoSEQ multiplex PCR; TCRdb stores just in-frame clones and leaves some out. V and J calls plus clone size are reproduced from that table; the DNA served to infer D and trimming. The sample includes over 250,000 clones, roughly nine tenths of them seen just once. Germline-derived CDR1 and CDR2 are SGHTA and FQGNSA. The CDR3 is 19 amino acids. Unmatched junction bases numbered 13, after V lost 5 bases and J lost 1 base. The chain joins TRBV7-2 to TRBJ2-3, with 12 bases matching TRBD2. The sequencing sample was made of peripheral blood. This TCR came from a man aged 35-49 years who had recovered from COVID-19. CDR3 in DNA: TGTGCCAGCAGCCCCCTTCGGCTAGCGGGAGGGCCCGGCACAGATACGCAGTATTTT. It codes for CASSPLRLAGGPGTDTQYF.